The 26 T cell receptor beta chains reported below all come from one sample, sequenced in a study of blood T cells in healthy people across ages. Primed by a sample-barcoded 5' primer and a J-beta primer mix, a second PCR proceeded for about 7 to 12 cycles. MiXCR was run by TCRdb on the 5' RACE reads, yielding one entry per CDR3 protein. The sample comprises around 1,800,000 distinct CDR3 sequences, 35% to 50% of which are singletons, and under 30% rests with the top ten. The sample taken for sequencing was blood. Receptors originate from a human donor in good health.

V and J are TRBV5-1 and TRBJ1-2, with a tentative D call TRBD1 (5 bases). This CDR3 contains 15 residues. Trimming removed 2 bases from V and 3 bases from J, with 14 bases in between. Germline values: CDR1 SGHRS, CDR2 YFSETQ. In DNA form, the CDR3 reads TGCGCCAGCAGCTTACAGGCAACTGGGGACTATGGCTACACCTTC. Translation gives CASSLQATGDYGYTF.

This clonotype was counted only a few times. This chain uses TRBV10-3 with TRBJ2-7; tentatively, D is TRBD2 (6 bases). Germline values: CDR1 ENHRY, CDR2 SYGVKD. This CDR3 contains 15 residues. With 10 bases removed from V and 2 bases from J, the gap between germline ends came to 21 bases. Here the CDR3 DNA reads TGTGCCACCTACCGCGGGGAGAGCCTACCCTACGAGCAGTACTTC. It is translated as CATYRGESLPYEQYF.

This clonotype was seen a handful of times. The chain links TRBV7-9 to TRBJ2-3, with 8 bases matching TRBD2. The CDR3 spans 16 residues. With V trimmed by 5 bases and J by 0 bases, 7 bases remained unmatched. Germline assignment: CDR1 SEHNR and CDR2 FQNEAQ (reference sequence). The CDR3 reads CASSPGLALSTDTQYF. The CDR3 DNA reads TGTGCCAGCAGCCCCGGACTAGCTCTAAGCACAGATACGCAGTATTTT.

CDR3 DNA: TGTGCTAGTGCTTTCAGGACAGACGCTAACTATGGCTACACCTTC. Protein sequence: CASAFRTDANYGYTF. V usage is TRBV12-5 and J usage is TRBJ1-2, with D possibly being TRBD1 (6 bases). The CDR3 loop spans 15 amino acids. CDR1 is LGHNT, CDR2 FRNRAP, per germline. The V gene lost 7 bases and the J gene lost 0 bases, with 15 bases spanning the gap.

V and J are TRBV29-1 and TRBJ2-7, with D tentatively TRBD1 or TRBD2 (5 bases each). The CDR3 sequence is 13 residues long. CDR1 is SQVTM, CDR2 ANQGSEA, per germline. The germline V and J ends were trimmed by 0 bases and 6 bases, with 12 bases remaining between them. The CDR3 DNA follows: TGCAGCGTTGAAGATCTATCCGGGGCCGAGCAGTACTTC. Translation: CSVEDLSGAEQYF.

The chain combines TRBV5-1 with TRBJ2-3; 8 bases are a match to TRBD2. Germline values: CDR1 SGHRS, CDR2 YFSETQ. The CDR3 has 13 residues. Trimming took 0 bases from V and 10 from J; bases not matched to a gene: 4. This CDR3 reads CASSLAGGLAQYF. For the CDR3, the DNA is TGCGCCAGCAGCTTGGCGGGGGGGTTGGCGCAGTATTTT.

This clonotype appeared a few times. The DNA for the CDR3 is TGCGCCAGCAGCCAAGATCCCCCGGGGGGGCCCGCAGATACGCAGTATTTT. Its protein is CASSQDPPGGPADTQYF. The chain links TRBV4-3 to TRBJ2-3; 8 positions match TRBD2. The germline V gene has CDR1 LGHNA and CDR2 YSLEER. Trimming took 0 bases from V and 4 from J; bases not matched to a gene: 9. The CDR3 totals 17 residues.

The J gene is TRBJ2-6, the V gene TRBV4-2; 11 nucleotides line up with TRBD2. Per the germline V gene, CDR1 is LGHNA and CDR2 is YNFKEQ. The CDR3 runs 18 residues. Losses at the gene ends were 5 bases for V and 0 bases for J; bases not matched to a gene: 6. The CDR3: CASSILAGGFSGANVLTF. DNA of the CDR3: TGTGCCAGCAGCATTCTAGCGGGGGGATTCTCTGGGGCCAACGTCCTGACTTTC.

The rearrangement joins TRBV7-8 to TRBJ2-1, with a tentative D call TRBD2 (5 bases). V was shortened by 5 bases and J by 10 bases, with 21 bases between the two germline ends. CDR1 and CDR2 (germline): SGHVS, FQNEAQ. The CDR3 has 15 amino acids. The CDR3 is CASSQWVAGLGEQFF. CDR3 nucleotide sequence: TGTGCCAGCAGCCAGTGGGTGGCGGGCCTCGGGGAGCAGTTCTTC.

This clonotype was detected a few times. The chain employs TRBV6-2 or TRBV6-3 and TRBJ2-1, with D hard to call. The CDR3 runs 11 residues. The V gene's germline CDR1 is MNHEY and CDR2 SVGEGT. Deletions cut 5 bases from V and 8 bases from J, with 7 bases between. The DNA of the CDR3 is TGTGCCAGCAGTCAATTCGATGAGCAGTTCTTC. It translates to CASSQFDEQFF.

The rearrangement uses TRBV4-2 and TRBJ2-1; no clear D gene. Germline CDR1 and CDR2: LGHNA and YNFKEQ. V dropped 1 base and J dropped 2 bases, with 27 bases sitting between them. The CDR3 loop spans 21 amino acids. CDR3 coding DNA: TGTGCCAGCAGCCAAGGAATACAATATGAACCATCCAAAAAAACCTACAATGAGCAGTTCTTC. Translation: CASSQGIQYEPSKKTYNEQFF.

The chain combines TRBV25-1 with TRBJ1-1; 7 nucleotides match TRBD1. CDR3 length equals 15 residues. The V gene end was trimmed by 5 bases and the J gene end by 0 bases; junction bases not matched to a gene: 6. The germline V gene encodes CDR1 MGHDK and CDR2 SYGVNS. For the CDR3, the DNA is TGTGCCAGCAGTCCTAGGACAGGAGTGAACACTGAAGCTTTCTTT. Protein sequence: CASSPRTGVNTEAFF.

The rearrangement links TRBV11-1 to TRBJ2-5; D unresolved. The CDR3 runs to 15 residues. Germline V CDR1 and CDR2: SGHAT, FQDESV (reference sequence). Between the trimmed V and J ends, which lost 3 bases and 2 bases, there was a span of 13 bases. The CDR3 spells CASSFGGLNQETQYF. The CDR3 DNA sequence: TGTGCCAGCAGCTTTGGTGGGTTGAATCAAGAGACCCAGTACTTC.

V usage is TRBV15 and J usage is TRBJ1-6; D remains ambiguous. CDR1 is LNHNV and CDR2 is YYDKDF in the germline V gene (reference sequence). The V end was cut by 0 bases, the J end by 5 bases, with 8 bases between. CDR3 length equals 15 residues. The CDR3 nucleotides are TGTGCCACCAGCAGAGATCTGAGAGATAATTCACCCCTCCACTTT. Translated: CATSRDLRDNSPLHF.

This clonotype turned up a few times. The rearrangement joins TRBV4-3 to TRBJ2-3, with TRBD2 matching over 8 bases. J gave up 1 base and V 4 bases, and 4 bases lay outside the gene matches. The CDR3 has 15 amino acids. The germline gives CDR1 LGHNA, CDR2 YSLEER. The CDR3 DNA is TGCGCCAGCAGCCTGACTAGCGACCGCACAGATACGCAGTATTTT. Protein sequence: CASSLTSDRTDTQYF.

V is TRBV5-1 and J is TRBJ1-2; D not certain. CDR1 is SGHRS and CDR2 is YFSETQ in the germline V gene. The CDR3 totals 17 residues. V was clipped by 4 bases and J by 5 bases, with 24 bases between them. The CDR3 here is CASSLVLQNVGGYGYTF. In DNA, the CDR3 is TGCGCCAGCAGCCTAGTACTTCAGAATGTCGGAGGGTATGGCTACACCTTC.

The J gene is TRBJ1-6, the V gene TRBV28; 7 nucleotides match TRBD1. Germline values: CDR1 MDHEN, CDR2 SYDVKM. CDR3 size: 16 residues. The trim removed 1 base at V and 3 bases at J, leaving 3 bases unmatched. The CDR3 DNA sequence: TGTGCCAGCAGTTTATTCCGGGACAGCTATAATTCACCCCTCCACTTT. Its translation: CASSLFRDSYNSPLHF.

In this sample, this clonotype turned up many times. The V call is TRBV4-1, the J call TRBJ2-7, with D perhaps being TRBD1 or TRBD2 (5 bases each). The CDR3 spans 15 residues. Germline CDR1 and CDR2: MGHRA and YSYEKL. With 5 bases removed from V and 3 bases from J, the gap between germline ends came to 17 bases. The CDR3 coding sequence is TGCGCCAGCAGCGGCTTAACTAGGGGTGTCTACGAGCAGTACTTC. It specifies CASSGLTRGVYEQYF.

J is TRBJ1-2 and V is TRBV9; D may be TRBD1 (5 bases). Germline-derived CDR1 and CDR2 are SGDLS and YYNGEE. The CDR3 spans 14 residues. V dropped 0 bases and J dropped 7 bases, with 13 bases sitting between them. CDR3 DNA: TGTGCCAGCAGCGTAGAGGCGAGGGGAGGTGGCTACACCTTC. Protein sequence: CASSVEARGGGYTF.

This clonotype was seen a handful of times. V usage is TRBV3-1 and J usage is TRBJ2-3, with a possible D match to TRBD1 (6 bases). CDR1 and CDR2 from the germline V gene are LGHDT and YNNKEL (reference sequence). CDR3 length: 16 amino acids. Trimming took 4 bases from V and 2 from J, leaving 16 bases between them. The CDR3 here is CASSLRQLGHTDTQYF. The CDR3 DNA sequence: TGTGCCAGCAGCCTCAGGCAGCTGGGACACACAGATACGCAGTATTTT.

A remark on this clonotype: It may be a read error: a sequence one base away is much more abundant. The CDR3 protein is CASSPAGVTSYEQYF. For the CDR3, the DNA is TGTGCCAGCAGCCCAGCGGGGGTGACCTCCTACGAGCAGTACTTC. The V gene is TRBV12-3 or TRBV12-4, the J gene TRBJ2-7; 8 nucleotides agree with TRBD2. The CDR3 length is 15 residues. V dropped 6 bases and J dropped 0; count of bases not matched to a gene: 7.

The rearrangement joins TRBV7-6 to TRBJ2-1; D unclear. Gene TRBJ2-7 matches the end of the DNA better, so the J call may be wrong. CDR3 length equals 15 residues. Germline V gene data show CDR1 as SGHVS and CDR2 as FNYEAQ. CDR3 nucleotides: TGTGCCAGCAGCTTAGCGACACCGAACCCCTACGAGCAGTACTTC. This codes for CASSLATPNPYEQYF.

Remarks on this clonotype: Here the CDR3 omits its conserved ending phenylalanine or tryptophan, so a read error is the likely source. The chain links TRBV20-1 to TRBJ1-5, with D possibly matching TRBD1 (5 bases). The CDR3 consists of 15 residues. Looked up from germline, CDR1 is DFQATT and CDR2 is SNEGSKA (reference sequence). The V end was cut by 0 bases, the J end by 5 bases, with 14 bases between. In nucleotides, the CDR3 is TGCAGTGCTAGAGATAGGGGCGAGGCCGATCAGCCCCAGCATTGT. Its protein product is CSARDRGEADQPQHC.

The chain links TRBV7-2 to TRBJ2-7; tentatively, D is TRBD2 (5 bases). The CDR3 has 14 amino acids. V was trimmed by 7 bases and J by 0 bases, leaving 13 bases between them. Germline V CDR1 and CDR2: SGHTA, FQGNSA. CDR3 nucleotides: TGTGCCAGCAACCTAACCGACTACTCCTACGAGCAGTACTTC. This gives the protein CASNLTDYSYEQYF.

Here the CDR3 reads CSVPGQGNYEQYF. The CDR3 coding sequence is TGCAGTGTGCCGGGACAGGGTAACTACGAGCAGTACTTC. The chain is built from TRBV29-1 and TRBJ2-7; 9 bases align to TRBD1. The CDR3 length is 13 residues. Germline V CDR1 and CDR2: SQVTM, ANQGSEA.

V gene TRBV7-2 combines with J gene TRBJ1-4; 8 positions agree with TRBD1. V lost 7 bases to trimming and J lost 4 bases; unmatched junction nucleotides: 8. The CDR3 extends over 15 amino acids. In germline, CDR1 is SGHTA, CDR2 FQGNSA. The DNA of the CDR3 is TGTGCCAGCACCAACATGGGACAGGATAATGAAAAACTGTTTTTT. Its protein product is CASTNMGQDNEKLFF.